Listed below are T cell receptor beta chains from one sample, sequenced in a study of sequential checkpoint blockade in melanoma. This table comes from immunoSEQ multiplex PCR, and its TCRdb copy is limited to in-frame clones, with some not included. The data hold about 3,500 clones, with around 47% observed a single time. Source: CD8+ T cells sorted from blood (inferred from file names), taken from a patient given nivolumab and ipilimumab in sequence. All receptors derive from a human donor with melanoma. Both conserved end residues are part of each CDR3. D genes are given only for firm matches. Rows give clone size only sometimes, using once, few, many, or a class for an expanded clone.

TGTGCCAGCAGTCGATGGGGGGATAATGAAAAACTGTTTTTT CASSRWGDNEKLFF TRBJ1-4 NA TRBV28 few
TGTGCCAGCAGTGAAGGGACAGGGACCCTATCCTACGAGCAGTACTTC CASSEGTGTLSYEQYF TRBJ2-7 TRBD1 TRBV6-1 few
TGTGCCAGCAGCCCCCCGGGGTGGGAAAAACTGTTTTTT CASSPPGWEKLFF TRBJ1-4 NA TRBV7-2 NA
TGTGCCAGCAGCGTATTAGATCAGCCCCAGCATTTT CASSVLDQPQHF TRBJ1-5 NA TRBV7-9 few
TGTGCCAGCAGTTTAACCCCTGACAGGGTAAAAAAACTGTTTTTT CASSLTPDRVKKLFF TRBJ1-4 TRBD1 TRBV28 NA
TGTGCCACCACCGATTCCCGTGGGAGGAACACTGAAGCTTTCTTT CATTDSRGRNTEAFF TRBJ1-1 NA TRBV15 NA
TGTGCCAGTAGTATAGATCTGAGCAATGAGCAGTTCTTC CASSIDLSNEQFF TRBJ2-1 NA TRBV19 few
TGCGCCAGCAGCTTTTCCCAAACAGGGGCTAACACTGAAGCTTTCTTT CASSFSQTGANTEAFF TRBJ1-1 TRBD1 TRBV5-1 few
TGTGCCAGCAGCGGGAGGACAGGGTTCGACACCGGGGAGCTGTTTTTT CASSGRTGFDTGELFF TRBJ2-2 TRBD1 TRBV11-3 NA
TGCGCCAGCAGCCAAGATCGGGGCGTGGGACACGGAACTGGAAACACCATATATTTT CASSQDRGVGHGTGNTIYF TRBJ1-3 NA TRBV4-3 NA
TGTGCCAGCAGCCCGGGACAGGGGACCTACGAGCAGTACTTC CASSPGQGTYEQYF TRBJ2-7 TRBD1 TRBV6-6 NA
TGCGCCAGCAGTCAGCCCCCTCGGAGAACCCTTAACTATGGCTACACCTTC CASSQPPRRTLNYGYTF TRBJ1-2 NA TRBV23-1 NA
TGTGCCAGTAGTGGGCGGGACAATCAGCCCCAGCATTTT CASSGRDNQPQHF TRBJ1-5 NA TRBV19 few
TGTGCCAGCAGCCCACTAGGAGGGACAGCTCCCTACGAGCAGTACTTC CASSPLGGTAPYEQYF TRBJ2-7 NA TRBV14 few
TGTGCCAGTAGTCCCCTAGGCGGGGGCTACGAGCAGTACTTC CASSPLGGGYEQYF TRBJ2-7 TRBD2 TRBV19 few
TGTGCCAGCAGCGAGGAGGGAGGGCGGGACGAGCAGTACTTC CASSEEGGRDEQYF TRBJ2-7 TRBD2 TRBV9 NA
TGCGCCAGCAGCCAAGACGTAACAGGGAACTATGGCTACACCTTC CASSQDVTGNYGYTF TRBJ1-2 NA TRBV7-9 NA
TGTGCCAGCAGTTCCGGGACTAGCGGGTCCTACGAGCAGTACTTC CASSSGTSGSYEQYF TRBJ2-7 TRBD2 TRBV2 NA
TGCGCCAGCAGCCAAGATAGCCTGTTAAAAGCTTTCTTT CASSQDSLLKAFF TRBJ1-1 NA TRBV4-3 NA
TGTGCCTGGAGCGAAGACAGGGAGCAGTACTTC CAWSEDREQYF TRBJ2-7 NA TRBV30 medium-sized
TGTGCCAGCAGCCCTAAGGACAGGTCTGAAAAACTGTTTTTT CASSPKDRSEKLFF TRBJ1-4 TRBD1 TRBV9 NA
TGTGCCAGCAGCCATGACTCTCAGAACGGTAATCGAGATGGCTACACCTTC CASSHDSQNGNRDGYTF TRBJ1-2 NA TRBV7-9 NA
TGTGCCAGCCGGGGGGGTGACAGGGGGCGGACTGAAGCTTTCTTT CASRGGDRGRTEAFF TRBJ1-1 TRBD1 TRBV6-5 NA
TGTGCCAGCAGTTACGTCGCAGGGAGGGATGGCTACACCTTC CASSYVAGRDGYTF TRBJ1-2 NA TRBV6-5 NA
TGCGCCAGCAGCCCTACGGGGACAGGGGGCGCCTACGAGCAGTACTTC CASSPTGTGGAYEQYF TRBJ2-7 TRBD1 TRBV4-3 NA
TGTGCCACTCAACCCCCCGGGGGGAGTCAGCCCCAGCATTTT CATQPPGGSQPQHF TRBJ1-5 NA TRBV15 few
TGCGCCAGCAGCTCCGGGACAGGGGGCGTCGAGCAGTACTTC CASSSGTGGVEQYF TRBJ2-7 TRBD1 TRBV4-1 medium-sized
TGTGCCAGCCGGACGACAGGAGATAGCAATCAGCCCCAGCATTTT CASRTTGDSNQPQHF TRBJ1-5 NA TRBV6-4 NA
TGTGCCAGCAGCTCCCCAGGGGTGCCCTACGAGCAGTACTTC CASSSPGVPYEQYF TRBJ2-7 NA TRBV7-9 few
TGTGCCAGCAGCTTGGGGACAGTCGGAAACACCATATATTTT CASSLGTVGNTIYF TRBJ1-3 TRBD1 TRBV7-9 large
TGTGCCAGCAGCTTCCCGGGACAGGGGATTTACGAGCAGTACTTC CASSFPGQGIYEQYF TRBJ2-7 TRBD1 TRBV5-5 NA
TGTGCCAGCAGCTCGGGACACCGGGTGGTCGATAATTCACCCCTCCACTTT CASSSGHRVVDNSPLHF TRBJ1-6 NA TRBV11-2 NA
TGTGCCAGCAGCCAACGGACGGGTGGAGGGCAGTACTTC CASSQRTGGGQYF TRBJ2-7 NA TRBV7-6 NA
TGCGCCAGCAGCTTGGGGGAGAGCTCCTACAATGAGCAGTTCTTC CASSLGESSYNEQFF TRBJ2-1 NA TRBV5-1 NA
TGCGCCAGCAGCCAAGATGACAGTCGTTACGAGCAGTACTTC CASSQDDSRYEQYF TRBJ2-7 NA TRBV7-2 few
TGTGCCAGCAGCGATTCTCTTGGAGTAGAGCAGTACTTC CASSDSLGVEQYF TRBJ2-7 NA TRBV9 NA
TGCGCCAGCAGCCAAGATAGCCTGTTAAAAGCTTTCTTT CASSQDSLLKAFF TRBJ1-1 NA TRBV4-1 few
TGCAGCGTTGAAGACCCCGGGACTAGCAGTTACAATGAGCAGTTCTTC CSVEDPGTSSYNEQFF TRBJ2-1 TRBD2 TRBV29-1 few
TGTGCCAGCAGCCAAGATGTTAGCGGGACTAGCTCCTACGAGCAGTACTTC CASSQDVSGTSSYEQYF TRBJ2-7 TRBD2 TRBV4-2 NA
TGTGCCAGCGGGGGAGGAGGGACTGAAGCTTTCTTT CASGGGGTEAFF TRBJ1-1 NA TRBV7-9 NA
TGTGCCAGCAGCCTCACCGGAGGGAGGGACGAGCAGTACTTC CASSLTGGRDEQYF TRBJ2-7 TRBD2 TRBV4-2 medium-sized
TGTGCCAGCTCACCACTTATGACAGGCCCCGGGGAGCTGTTTTTT CASSPLMTGPGELFF TRBJ2-2 NA TRBV18 few
TGCGCCAGCAGCCGAACCGGGACAGGGGAGGACGAGCAGTACTTC CASSRTGTGEDEQYF TRBJ2-7 TRBD1 TRBV4-1 NA
TGTGCCAGCAGTTTAAATAGAGGGGGCAGTTACACTGAAGCTTTCTTT CASSLNRGGSYTEAFF TRBJ1-1 TRBD1 TRBV28 NA
TGTGCCAGCAGCTTGGGACAGGGTGGTGTACACGAGCAGTACTTC CASSLGQGGVHEQYF TRBJ2-7 TRBD1 TRBV11-1 once
TGCGCCAGCAGCTCTAGCACCAAGGTTTACGAGCAGTACTTC CASSSSTKVYEQYF TRBJ2-7 NA TRBV5-1 NA